This T cell receptor (beta chain) came from a study of blood T cell repertoires in COVID-19. The V segment lost 7 bases and the J segment 7 bases; nucleotides outside the gene matches: 10. CDR1 and CDR2 from the germline V gene are MNHEY and SVGEGT. This CDR3 contains 14 residues. Clones were sequenced by immunoSEQ multiplex PCR, and TCRdb holds only the in-frame ones, with some missing. The repertoire consists of 300,000 to 400,000 clones, with around 89% occurring once and the leading ten covering 0.97%. This TCR came from a woman under 40 with acute COVID-19. V is TRBV6-2 or TRBV6-3 and J is TRBJ2-7; 10 bases line up with TRBD2. Sequenced sample: PBMCs or T cells enriched from blood (not recorded which). CDR3 coding DNA: TGTGCCAGCACCCCAGCGGGGGGGCCTGTAGAGCAGTACTTC. This encodes CASTPAGGPVEQYF.